The 7 T cell receptor beta chains reported below all come from one sample, sequenced in a study of blood T cell repertoires in COVID-19. TCRdb's copy holds only in-frame clones and misses some; the assay was immunoSEQ multiplex PCR. The sample lists some 200,000 clones; about 89% were seen once. The sample comprised peripheral blood. All receptors come from an older man with acute or convalescent COVID-19.

The chain joins TRBV6-5 to TRBJ1-1; D may be TRBD1 (6 bases). The V gene's germline CDR1 is MNHEY and CDR2 SVGAGI. CDR3 length equals 14 residues. V shed 1 base and J shed 5 bases, with 11 bases lying between them. The CDR3 loop is CASSYWKGGTEAFF. In DNA form, the CDR3 reads TGTGCCAGCAGTTACTGGAAGGGGGGGACTGAAGCTTTCTTT.

The rearrangement uses TRBV7-9 and TRBJ1-4, with D possibly being TRBD1 (6 bases). V gave up 1 base and J gave up 3 bases, with 15 bases separating them. This CDR3 comprises 17 residues. Germline V gene sequence: CDR1 SEHNR, CDR2 FQNEAQ (reference sequence). CDR3 region: CASSLVRTEFSNEKLFF. For the CDR3, the DNA is TGTGCCAGCAGCTTAGTTAGGACAGAGTTTTCTAATGAAAAACTGTTTTTT.

The CDR3 nucleotides read TGCGCCAGCAGCCATAGACAGGGACTTTTCTATGGCTACACCTTC. Translating it yields CASSHRQGLFYGYTF. The chain couples TRBV4-1 to TRBJ1-2; 7 bases fit TRBD1. CDR3 length equals 15 residues. Germline CDR1 MGHRA, CDR2 YSYEKL. J gave up 4 bases and V 3 bases, and 8 bases lay outside the gene matches.

The chain uses TRBV28 and TRBJ2-1; 7 nucleotides match TRBD2. Looked up from germline, CDR1 is MDHEN and CDR2 is SYDVKM. V shed 7 bases, J shed 7 bases, and the junction held 10 bases outside the gene matches. The CDR3 has 14 residues. DNA for the CDR3: TGTGCCAGCATCGCCGGGGAGGGAATGAATGAGCAGTTCTTC. It is translated as CASIAGEGMNEQFF.

DNA of the CDR3: TGTGCCAGCAGCGTTACTAGCGGGAGTTTCGATGAGCAGTTCTTC. It translates to CASSVTSGSFDEQFF. V gene TRBV9 combines with J gene TRBJ2-1, with 11 bases lining up with TRBD2. Germline CDR1 reads SGDLS; CDR2 reads YYNGEE. Germline trimming cut 2 bases from V and 8 bases from J; bases unmatched to any gene: 6. The CDR3 contains 15 residues. Drawing the rest from reference TRBV9 and TRBJ2-1, the complete variable domain is DSGVTQTPKHLITATGQRVTLRCSPRSGDLSVYWYQQSLDQGLQFLIQYYNGEERAKGNILERFSAQQFPDLHSELNLSSLELGDSALYFCASSVTSGSFDEQFFGPGTRLTVL.

The chain employs TRBV7-2 and TRBJ1-2; TRBD1 matches at 8 bases. V dropped 5 bases and J dropped 7; count of bases not matched to a gene: 12. Germline CDR1 and CDR2: SGHTA and FQGNSA. CDR3 length: 15 amino acids. CDR3 region: CASSPDGRGPIGYTF. The CDR3 region has the DNA TGTGCCAGCAGCCCAGATGGCAGGGGGCCGATTGGCTACACCTTC.

The rearrangement uses TRBV27 and TRBJ2-3; 12 positions agree with TRBD2. The CDR3 length is 17 residues. In germline, CDR1 is MNHEY, CDR2 SMNVEV (reference sequence). V lost 5 bases and J lost 3; bases outside the gene matches: 9. The CDR3 bases are TGTGCCAGCAGTGCATCTAGCGGGGGGGCCGTTACAGATACGCAGTATTTT. Amino acid sequence: CASSASSGGAVTDTQYF.